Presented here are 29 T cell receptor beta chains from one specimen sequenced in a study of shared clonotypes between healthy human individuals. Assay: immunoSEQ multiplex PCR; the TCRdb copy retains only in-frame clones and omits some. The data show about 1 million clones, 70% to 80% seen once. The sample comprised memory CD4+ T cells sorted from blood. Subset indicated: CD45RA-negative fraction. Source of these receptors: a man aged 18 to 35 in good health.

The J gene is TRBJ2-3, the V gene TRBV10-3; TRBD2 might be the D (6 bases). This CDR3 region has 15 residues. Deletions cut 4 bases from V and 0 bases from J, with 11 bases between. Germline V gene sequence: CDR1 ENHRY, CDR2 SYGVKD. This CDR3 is CAISVGGASTDTQYF. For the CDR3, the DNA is TGTGCCATCAGTGTCGGAGGGGCTAGCACAGATACGCAGTATTTT.

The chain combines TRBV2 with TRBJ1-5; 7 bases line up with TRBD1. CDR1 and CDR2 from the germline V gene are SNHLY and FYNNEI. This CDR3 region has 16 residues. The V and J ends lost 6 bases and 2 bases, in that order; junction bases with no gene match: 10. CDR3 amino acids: CASRPNQGVGNQPQHF. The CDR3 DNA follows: TGTGCCAGCAGACCCAACCAGGGGGTTGGCAATCAGCCCCAGCATTTT.

CDR3 residues: CATRGAGELFF. CDR3 DNA: TGTGCCACCCGGGGGGCCGGGGAGCTGTTTTTT. The V call is TRBV2, the J call TRBJ2-2; the match to TRBD2 covers 7 bases. Trimming took 10 bases from V and 6 from J; bases not matched to a gene: 2. The germline V gene has CDR1 SNHLY and CDR2 FYNNEI. The CDR3 has 11 residues.

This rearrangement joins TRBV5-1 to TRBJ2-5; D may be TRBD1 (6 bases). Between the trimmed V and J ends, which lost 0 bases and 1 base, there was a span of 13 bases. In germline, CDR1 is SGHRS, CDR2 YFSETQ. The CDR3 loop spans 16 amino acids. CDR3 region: CASSLAGDNAQETQYF. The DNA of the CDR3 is TGCGCCAGCAGCTTGGCCGGGGACAACGCCCAAGAGACCCAGTACTTC.

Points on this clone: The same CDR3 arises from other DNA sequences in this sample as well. CDR3 amino acids: CASRGTGTNEKLFF. CDR3 nucleotide sequence: TGTGCCAGCAGAGGCACAGGAACTAATGAAAAACTGTTTTTT. The V gene is TRBV6-1, the J gene TRBJ1-4, with D perhaps matching TRBD1 (5 bases). CDR3 size: 14 residues. The germline V gene encodes CDR1 MNHNS and CDR2 SASEGT. Trimming shortened V by 6 bases and J by 1 base, and 9 bases separated the two germline ends.

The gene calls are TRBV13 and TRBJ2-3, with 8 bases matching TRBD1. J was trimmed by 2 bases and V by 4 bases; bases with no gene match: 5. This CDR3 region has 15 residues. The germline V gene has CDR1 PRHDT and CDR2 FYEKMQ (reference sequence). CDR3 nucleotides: TGTGCCAGCAGCTCCTTGACAGGGGACACAGATACGCAGTATTTT. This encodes CASSSLTGDTDTQYF.

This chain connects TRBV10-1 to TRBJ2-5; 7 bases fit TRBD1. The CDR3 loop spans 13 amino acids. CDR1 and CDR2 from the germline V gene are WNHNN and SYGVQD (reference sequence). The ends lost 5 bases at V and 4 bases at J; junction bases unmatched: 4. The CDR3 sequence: CASSQDRAETQYF. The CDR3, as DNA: TGCGCCAGCAGTCAAGACAGGGCAGAGACCCAGTACTTC.

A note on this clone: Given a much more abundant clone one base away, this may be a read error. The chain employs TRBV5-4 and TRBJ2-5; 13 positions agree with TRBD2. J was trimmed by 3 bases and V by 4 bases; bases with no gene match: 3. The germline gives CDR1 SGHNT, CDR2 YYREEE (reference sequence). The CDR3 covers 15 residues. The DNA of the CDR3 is TGTGCCAGCAGCCGCGGACTAGCGGGAGAAGAGACCCAGTACTTC. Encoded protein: CASSRGLAGEETQYF.

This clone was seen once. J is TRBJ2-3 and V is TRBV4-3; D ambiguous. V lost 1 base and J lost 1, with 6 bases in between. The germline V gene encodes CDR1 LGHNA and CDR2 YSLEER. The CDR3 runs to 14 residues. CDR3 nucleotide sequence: TGCGCCAGCAGCCAAGTACGCGGCACAGATACGCAGTATTTT. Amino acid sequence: CASSQVRGTDTQYF.

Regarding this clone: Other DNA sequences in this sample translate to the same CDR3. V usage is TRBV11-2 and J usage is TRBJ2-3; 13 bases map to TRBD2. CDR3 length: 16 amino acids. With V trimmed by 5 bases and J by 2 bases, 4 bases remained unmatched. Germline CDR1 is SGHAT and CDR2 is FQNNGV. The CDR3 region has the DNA TGTGCCAGCAGCCCCGGACTAGCGGGGGCCACAGATACGCAGTATTTT. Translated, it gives CASSPGLAGATDTQYF.

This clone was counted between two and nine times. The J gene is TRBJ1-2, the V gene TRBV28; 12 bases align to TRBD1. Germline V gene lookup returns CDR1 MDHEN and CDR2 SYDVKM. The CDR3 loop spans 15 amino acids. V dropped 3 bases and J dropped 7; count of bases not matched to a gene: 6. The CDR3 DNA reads TGTGCCAGCAGTTTTCGAAGGGACAGGGGGCTTGGCTACACCTTC. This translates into CASSFRRDRGLGYTF.

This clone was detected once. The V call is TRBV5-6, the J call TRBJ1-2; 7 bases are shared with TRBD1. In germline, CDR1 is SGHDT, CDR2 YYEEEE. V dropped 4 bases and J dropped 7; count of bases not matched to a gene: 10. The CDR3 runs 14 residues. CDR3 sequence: CASSPSGQSGGYTF. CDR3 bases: TGTGCCAGCAGCCCTTCGGGACAGAGTGGTGGCTACACCTTC.

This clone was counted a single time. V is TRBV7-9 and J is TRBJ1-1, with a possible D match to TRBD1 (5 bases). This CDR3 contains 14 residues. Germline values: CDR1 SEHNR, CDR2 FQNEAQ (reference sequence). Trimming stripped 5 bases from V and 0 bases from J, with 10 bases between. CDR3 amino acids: CASSLRQLNTEAFF. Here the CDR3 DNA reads TGTGCCAGCAGCCTCCGACAGTTGAACACTGAAGCTTTCTTT. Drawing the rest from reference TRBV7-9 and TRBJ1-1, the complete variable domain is DTGVSQNPRHKITKRGQNVTFRCDPISEHNRLYWYRQTLGQGPEFLTYFQNEAQLEKSRLLSDRFSAERPKGSFSTLEIQRTEQGDSAMYLCASSLRQLNTEAFFGQGTRLTVV.

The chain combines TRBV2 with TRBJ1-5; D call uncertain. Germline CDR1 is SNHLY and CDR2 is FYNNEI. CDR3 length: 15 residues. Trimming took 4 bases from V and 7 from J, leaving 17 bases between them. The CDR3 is CASSAAASGRQPQHF. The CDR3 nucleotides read TGTGCCAGCAGTGCGGCCGCGTCGGGTAGGCAGCCCCAGCATTTT.

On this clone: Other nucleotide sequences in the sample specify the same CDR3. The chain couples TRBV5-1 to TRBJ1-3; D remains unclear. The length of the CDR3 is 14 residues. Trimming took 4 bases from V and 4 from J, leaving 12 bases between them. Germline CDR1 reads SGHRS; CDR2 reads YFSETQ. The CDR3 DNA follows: TGCGCCAGCAGCGAAGGCTCCTCCGGAAACACCATATATTTT. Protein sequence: CASSEGSSGNTIYF.

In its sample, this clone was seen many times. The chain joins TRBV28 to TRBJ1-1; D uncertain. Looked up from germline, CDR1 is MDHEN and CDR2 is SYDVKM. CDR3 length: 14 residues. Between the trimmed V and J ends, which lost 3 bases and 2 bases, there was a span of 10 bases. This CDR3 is CASSFVTANTEAFF. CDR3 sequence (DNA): TGTGCCAGCAGTTTCGTAACAGCTAACACTGAAGCTTTCTTT.

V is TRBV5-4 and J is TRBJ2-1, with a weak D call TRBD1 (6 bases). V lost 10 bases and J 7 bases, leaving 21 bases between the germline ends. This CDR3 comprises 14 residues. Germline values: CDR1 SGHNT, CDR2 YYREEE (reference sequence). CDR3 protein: CALRGQGTPNEQFF. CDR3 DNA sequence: TGTGCCCTGAGAGGGCAGGGGACCCCTAATGAGCAGTTCTTC.

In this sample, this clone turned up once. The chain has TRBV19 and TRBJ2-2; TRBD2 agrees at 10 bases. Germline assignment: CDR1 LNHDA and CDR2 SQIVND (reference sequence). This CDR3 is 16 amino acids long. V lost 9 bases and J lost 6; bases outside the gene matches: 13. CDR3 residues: CASAFRAGGLSGELFF. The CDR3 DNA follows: TGTGCCAGCGCATTCCGAGCGGGAGGGCTGTCCGGGGAGCTGTTTTTT.

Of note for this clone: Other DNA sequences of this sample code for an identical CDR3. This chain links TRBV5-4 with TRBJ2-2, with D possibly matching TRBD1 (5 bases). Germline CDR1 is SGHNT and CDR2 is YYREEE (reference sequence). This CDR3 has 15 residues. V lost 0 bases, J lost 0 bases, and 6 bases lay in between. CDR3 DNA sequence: TGTGCCAGCAGCTTGGGACAGACGAACACCGGGGAGCTGTTTTTT. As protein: CASSLGQTNTGELFF.

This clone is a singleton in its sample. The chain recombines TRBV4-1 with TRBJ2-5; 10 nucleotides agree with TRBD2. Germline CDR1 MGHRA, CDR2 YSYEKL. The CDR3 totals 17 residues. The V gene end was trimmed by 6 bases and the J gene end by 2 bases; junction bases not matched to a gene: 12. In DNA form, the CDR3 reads TGCGCCAGCAGACTAGCTAGCGGGAGAGGTAGGCAAGAGACCCAGTACTTC. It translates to CASRLASGRGRQETQYF.

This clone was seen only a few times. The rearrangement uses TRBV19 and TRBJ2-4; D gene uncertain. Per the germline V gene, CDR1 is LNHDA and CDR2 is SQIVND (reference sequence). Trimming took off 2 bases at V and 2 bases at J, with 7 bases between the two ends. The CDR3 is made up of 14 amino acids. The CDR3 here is CASSIRQPKNIQYF. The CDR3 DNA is TGTGCCAGTAGTATAAGGCAGCCCAAAAACATTCAGTACTTC.

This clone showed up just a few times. This CDR3 reads CASVLSHTDTQYF. The CDR3 bases are TGTGCTAGTGTTCTATCCCACACAGATACGCAGTATTTT. The chain has TRBV12-5 and TRBJ2-3; no firm D call. This CDR3 has 13 residues. The germline gives CDR1 LGHNT, CDR2 FRNRAP. The V gene lost 7 bases and the J gene lost 2 bases, with 10 bases spanning the gap.

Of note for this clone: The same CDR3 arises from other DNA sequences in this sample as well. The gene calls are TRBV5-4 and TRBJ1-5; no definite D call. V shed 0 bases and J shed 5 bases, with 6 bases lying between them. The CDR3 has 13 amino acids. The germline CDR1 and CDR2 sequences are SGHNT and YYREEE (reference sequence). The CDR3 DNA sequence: TGTGCCAGCAGCTTGGAGGTAGATCAGCCCCAGCATTTT. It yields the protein CASSLEVDQPQHF.

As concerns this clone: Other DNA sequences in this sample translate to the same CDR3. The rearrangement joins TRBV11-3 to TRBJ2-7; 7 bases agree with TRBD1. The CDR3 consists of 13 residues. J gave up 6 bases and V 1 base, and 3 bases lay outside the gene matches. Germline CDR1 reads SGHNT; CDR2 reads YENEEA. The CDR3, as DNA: TGTGCCAGCAGCTTAGTAGCAGGGGGCGAGCAGTACTTC. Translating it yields CASSLVAGGEQYF.

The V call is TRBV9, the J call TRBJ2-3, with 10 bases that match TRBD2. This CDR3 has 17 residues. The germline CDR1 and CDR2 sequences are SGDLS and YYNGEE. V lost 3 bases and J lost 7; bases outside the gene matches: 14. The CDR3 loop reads CASSETPLGLALYTQYF. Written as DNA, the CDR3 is TGTGCCAGCAGCGAGACCCCGTTGGGACTAGCGCTTTATACGCAGTATTTT.

The CDR3 DNA reads as TGTGCCAGCAGCCCGAACACAGGGGTAATAAACACCATATATTTT. As protein: CASSPNTGVINTIYF. The V call is TRBV9, the J call TRBJ1-3; the match to TRBD1 covers 7 bases. CDR1 and CDR2 from the germline V gene are SGDLS and YYNGEE. CDR3 length: 15 residues. J gave up 6 bases and V 4 bases, and 10 bases lay outside the gene matches.

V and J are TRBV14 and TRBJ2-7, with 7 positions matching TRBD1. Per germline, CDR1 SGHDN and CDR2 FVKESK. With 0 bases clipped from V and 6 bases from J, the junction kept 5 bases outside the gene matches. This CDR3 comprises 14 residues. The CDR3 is CASSQETGASEQYF. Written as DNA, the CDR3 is TGTGCCAGCAGCCAAGAAACAGGGGCCTCCGAGCAGTACTTC. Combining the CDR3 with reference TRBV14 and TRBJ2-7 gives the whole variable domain EAGVTQFPSHSVIEKGQTVTLRCDPISGHDNLYWYRRVMGKEIKFLLHFVKESKQDESGMPNNRFLAERTGGTYSTLKVQPAELEDSGVYFCASSQETGASEQYFGPGTRLTVT.

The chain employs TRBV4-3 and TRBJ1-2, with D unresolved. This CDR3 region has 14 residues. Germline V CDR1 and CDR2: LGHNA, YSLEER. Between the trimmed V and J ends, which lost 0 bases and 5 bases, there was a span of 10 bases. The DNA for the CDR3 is TGCGCCAGCAGCCAAGATTGGGCAGAATATGGCTACACCTTC. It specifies CASSQDWAEYGYTF.

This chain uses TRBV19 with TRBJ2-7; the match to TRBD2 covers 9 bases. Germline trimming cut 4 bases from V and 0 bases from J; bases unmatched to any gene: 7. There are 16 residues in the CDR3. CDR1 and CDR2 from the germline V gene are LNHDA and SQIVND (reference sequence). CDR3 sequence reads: CASSKRRTSDSYEQYF. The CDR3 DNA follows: TGTGCCAGTAGTAAAAGAAGGACTAGCGACTCCTACGAGCAGTACTTC. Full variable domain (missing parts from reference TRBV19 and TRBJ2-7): DGGITQSPKYLFRKEGQNVTLSCEQNLNHDAMYWYRQDPGQGLRLIYYSQIVNDFQKGDIAEGYSVSREKKESFPLTVTSAQKNPTAFYLCASSKRRTSDSYEQYFGPGTRLTVT.